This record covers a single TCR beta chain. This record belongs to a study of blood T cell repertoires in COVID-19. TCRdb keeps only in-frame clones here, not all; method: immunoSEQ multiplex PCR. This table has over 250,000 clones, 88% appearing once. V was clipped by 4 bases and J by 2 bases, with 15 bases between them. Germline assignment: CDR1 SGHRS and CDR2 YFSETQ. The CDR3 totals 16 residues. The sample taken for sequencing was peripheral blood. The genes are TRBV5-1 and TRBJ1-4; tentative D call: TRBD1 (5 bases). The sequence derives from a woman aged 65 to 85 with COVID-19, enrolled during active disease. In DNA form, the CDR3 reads TGCGCCAGCAGCAAGAACCCAGGGTTGACTAATGAAAAACTGTTTTTT. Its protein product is CASSKNPGLTNEKLFF.